This T cell receptor (beta chain) was sequenced for a study of chemoradiotherapy in HPV16-positive cancers. General study results and limits: HPV-responsive T-cell expansion during chemoradiotherapy was linked to improved recurrence-free survival in HPV16-positive patients.

In the case of this clone: The antigen is unknown.

The CDR3 consists of 15 residues. Trimming cost V 6 bases and J 1 base, with 13 bases left between them. Germline CDR1 MNHEY, CDR2 SVGAGI. Sequencing used immunoSEQ multiplex PCR; TCRdb keeps in-frame clones, though not all of them. The table includes about 53,000 clones, around nine tenths detected once. The material was blood, obtained from a patient who underwent chemoradiotherapy. This clonotype originated in a human donor with HPV-associated anogenital cancer. This chain joins TRBV6-5 and TRBJ1-5; tentative D call: TRBD1 (6 bases). The CDR3 sequence is CASREAGASNQPQHF. CDR3 bases: TGTGCCAGCAGAGAGGCAGGGGCGAGCAATCAGCCCCAGCATTTT.